Listed here is a single T cell receptor (beta chain). The data are from a study of cytomegalovirus exposure and HLA in healthy donors. Profiling relied on immunoSEQ multiplex PCR, and the TCRdb table lists in-frame clones only, not all of them. The sample records more than 140,000 clones, 85% to 90% being singletons. The germline CDR1 and CDR2 sequences are MNHNS and SASEGT. Trimming at V came to 5 bases and at J to 3 bases, leaving 1 base not matched to a gene. The CDR3 consists of 12 residues. The TCR originated in a woman between 18 and 29 years old in good health and CMV-seropositive. The sequenced material came from PBMCs. This chain joins TRBV6-1 and TRBJ2-7, with 7 bases lining up with TRBD1. CDR3 amino acids: CASSNRGYEQYF. CDR3 nucleotide sequence: TGTGCCAGCAGTAACAGGGGCTACGAGCAGTACTTC.